Presented here are 32 T cell receptor beta chains from one specimen sequenced in a study of T cells in Graves' hyperthyroidism and ophthalmopathy. From RNA transcripts, TCR beta CDR3 regions were amplified. First-round RT-PCR targeting the TCR CDR3 was performed with the HTBI primer set. Each CDR3 protein is one row after TCRdb ran MiXCR on the multiplex PCR reads. This sample carries 300,000 to 400,000 distinct CDR3 sequences, approximately 15% of them seen once, and the ten largest clones take approximately 9.9%. What was sequenced was blood. These receptors were taken from a woman aged 55-69 years with Graves' hyperthyroidism.

This clonotype was seen repeatedly, ten times or more. The chain carries TRBV12-3 or TRBV12-4 and TRBJ2-7; D call uncertain. This CDR3 region has 14 residues. Deletions cut 2 bases from V and 3 bases from J, with 11 bases between. The CDR3 sequence is CASSLLGRYYEQYF. The CDR3 DNA reads TGTGCCAGCAGTTTACTGGGCCGATACTACGAGCAGTACTTC.

V is TRBV12-5 and J is TRBJ1-1, with TRBD1 matching 7 bases. There are 16 residues in the CDR3. Germline V gives CDR1 LGHNT, CDR2 FRNRAP. After removal of 2 bases from V and 0 bases from J, the junction contained 6 bases not matched to a gene. The CDR3 DNA is TGTGCTAGTGGTTTGCTCCCCGGGACAGTGAACACTGAAGCTTTCTTT. This gives the protein CASGLLPGTVNTEAFF. Drawing the rest from reference TRBV12-5 and TRBJ1-1, the complete variable domain is DARVTQTPRHKVTEMGQEVTMRCQPILGHNTVFWYRQTMMQGLELLAYFRNRAPLDDSGMPKDRFSAEMPDATLATLKIQPSEPRDSAVYFCASGLLPGTVNTEAFFGQGTRLTVV.

This clonotype was observed at least ten times. This chain joins TRBV2 and TRBJ2-2; D might be TRBD1 (5 bases). Germline V gene data show CDR1 as SNHLY and CDR2 as FYNNEI. Trimming cost V 6 bases and J 6 bases, with 14 bases left between them. The CDR3 contains 14 residues. The CDR3 sequence is CASSEQSGSGELFF. In nucleotides, the CDR3 is TGTGCCAGCAGCGAACAGTCAGGGTCCGGGGAGCTGTTTTTT.

There are many counts of this clonotype. The gene calls are TRBV11-2 and TRBJ2-5; tentative D call: TRBD2 (5 bases). The V and J ends lost 5 bases and 5 bases respectively, with 15 bases between them. This CDR3 is built from 14 residues. CDR1 is SGHAT, CDR2 FQNNGV, per germline. The CDR3, as DNA: TGTGCCAGCAGCCCAACGGGGTTAGGCGAGACCCAGTACTTC. This encodes CASSPTGLGETQYF.

The CDR3 DNA sequence: TGTGCCAGCAGTTCCCAGTCTCCGGAAAAACTGTTTTTT. Amino acids: CASSSQSPEKLFF. The chain employs TRBV27 and TRBJ1-4; D is uncertain. Germline V CDR1 and CDR2: MNHEY, SMNVEV (reference sequence). CDR3 size: 13 residues. Trimming removed 4 bases from V and 8 bases from J, with 11 bases in between.

This clonotype has a count of ten or more. The V call is TRBV7-3, the J call TRBJ2-1, with D possibly being TRBD2 (5 bases). The CDR3 loop spans 16 amino acids. CDR1 is SGHTA and CDR2 is FQGTGA in the germline V gene. With 5 bases removed from V and 6 bases from J, the gap between germline ends came to 20 bases. CDR3 coding DNA: TGTGCCAGCAGCCGACAAACGGCTAGCAGTCTCAATGAGCAGTTCTTC. Protein product: CASSRQTASSLNEQFF.

In its sample, this clonotype was seen a few times. The chain uses TRBV7-8 and TRBJ2-7; 14 bases line up with TRBD2. Germline assignment: CDR1 SGHVS and CDR2 FQNEAQ. After removal of 0 bases from V and 7 bases from J, the junction contained 11 bases not matched to a gene. CDR3 size: 18 residues. The CDR3 here is CASSLAGRGLAGVGEQYF. The CDR3 DNA reads as TGTGCCAGCAGCTTAGCGGGCCGGGGACTAGCGGGAGTAGGGGAGCAGTACTTC.

This clonotype showed up many times. The chain combines TRBV5-1 with TRBJ2-3, with a possible D match to TRBD1 (5 bases). CDR3 size: 15 residues. Trimming pared 2 bases from V and 2 bases from J, leaving 12 bases between. Germline V gene data show CDR1 as SGHRS and CDR2 as YFSETQ. The CDR3 DNA sequence: TGCGCCAGCAGCTTCTGGGGCAGAAACACAGATACGCAGTATTTT. This translates into CASSFWGRNTDTQYF.

This clonotype occurred many times. This rearrangement joins TRBV11-3 to TRBJ2-1; D is unresolved. V was cut by 1 base and J by 6 bases, with 10 bases left in between. This CDR3 is built from 14 residues. Germline V lookup: CDR1 SGHNT, CDR2 YENEEA. The CDR3 sequence is CASSLADGVNEQFF. In DNA, the CDR3 is TGTGCCAGCAGCTTAGCCGACGGCGTCAATGAGCAGTTCTTC.

This clonotype has at least ten counts. J is TRBJ2-2 and V is TRBV28; 15 bases are a match to TRBD2. Losses at the gene ends were 3 bases for V and 2 bases for J; bases not matched to a gene: 7. This CDR3 region has 19 residues. CDR1 and CDR2 from the germline V gene are MDHEN and SYDVKM. The CDR3: CASSFSGLAGGINTGELFF. The DNA of the CDR3 is TGTGCCAGCAGTTTTTCAGGACTAGCGGGAGGGATCAACACCGGGGAGCTGTTTTTT.

This clonotype was counted only a few times. The junction and the germline gene differ at one end; a read error may be behind it. The chain couples TRBV6-5 to TRBJ1-5; TRBD1 is a possible D gene (5 bases). From germline, CDR1 is MNHEY and CDR2 SVGAGI. There are 13 residues in the CDR3. The CDR3 reads CASSYGDLQPQHF. The CDR3 DNA sequence: TGTGCTAGCAGTTACGGGGACCTCCAGCCCCAGCATTTT.

This clonotype was detected ten times or more. This chain uses TRBV29-1 with TRBJ2-1; D remains ambiguous. This CDR3 contains 15 residues. Germline assignment: CDR1 SQVTM and CDR2 ANQGSEA. The V and J ends lost 2 bases and 5 bases respectively, with 16 bases between them. The CDR3 coding sequence is TGCAGCGTTGAATTCTTCCGACTCCCAGACAATGAGCAGTTCTTC. Translating it yields CSVEFFRLPDNEQFF.

Comment on this clonotype: This clone may be a read error of a much larger clone one base away. The CDR3 reads CASIYSLMDTSYEQYF. DNA of the CDR3: TGTGCCAGCATTTACTCCCTCATGGATACCTCCTACGAGCAGTACTTC. The gene calls are TRBV6-2 or TRBV6-3 and TRBJ2-7; D unclear. Looked up from germline, CDR1 is MNHEY and CDR2 is SVGEGT. CDR3 length: 16 residues.

This clonotype was picked up many times. The chain couples TRBV20-1 to TRBJ2-1; D is unresolved. Germline V lookup: CDR1 DFQATT, CDR2 SNEGSKA (reference sequence). Trimming took off 7 bases at V and 2 bases at J, with 12 bases between the two ends. The CDR3 spans 13 residues. CDR3 nucleotide sequence: TGCAGTGTCCTCGAGTTCACCTACAATGAGCAGTTCTTC. Residues: CSVLEFTYNEQFF.

This clonotype was seen ten or more times. The rearrangement uses TRBV5-1 and TRBJ1-1; D remains ambiguous. The germline V and J ends were trimmed by 4 bases and 7 bases, with 17 bases remaining between them. CDR3 length equals 14 residues. Germline CDR1 is SGHRS and CDR2 is YFSETQ. CDR3 region: CASSPSVSKYEAFF. The CDR3 DNA is TGCGCCAGCAGCCCCTCGGTCAGTAAATATGAAGCTTTCTTT.

This chain connects TRBV19 to TRBJ2-7; D remains unclear. The CDR3 has 14 amino acids. Between the trimmed V and J ends, which lost 4 bases and 6 bases, there was a span of 16 bases. Germline CDR1 reads LNHDA; CDR2 reads SQIVND (reference sequence). For the CDR3, the DNA is TGTGCCAGTAGTAATAGCATCTCGGTCGGCGAGCAGTACTTC. It encodes CASSNSISVGEQYF.

Points on this clonotype: With a much larger clone just one base away, this may be a read error. This chain links TRBV7-9 with TRBJ1-2; TRBD1 matches 7 bases. The V segment lost 3 bases and the J segment 5 bases; nucleotides outside the gene matches: 6. The CDR3 totals 14 residues. The germline V gene has CDR1 SEHNR and CDR2 FQNEAQ (reference sequence). The CDR3 sequence: CASSFRAGGYGYTF. CDR3 nucleotide sequence: TGTGCCAGCAGCTTTAGGGCAGGGGGGTATGGCTACACCTTC.

This clonotype was observed many times. This rearrangement joins TRBV27 to TRBJ2-7; D might be TRBD1 (6 bases). The CDR3 is 12 amino acids. Germline V gene data show CDR1 as MNHEY and CDR2 as SMNVEV (reference sequence). CDR3 amino acids: CAAGAEGVEQYF. The CDR3 DNA is TGTGCTGCAGGGGCTGAGGGGGTCGAGCAGTACTTC.

CDR3 nucleotides: TGCGCCAGCAGCTTTGGGGGGCTAACCTACGAGCAGTACTTC. Its translation: CASSFGGLTYEQYF. The chain uses TRBV5-1 and TRBJ2-7, with D possibly called TRBD1 or TRBD2 (6 bases each). The CDR3 spans 14 residues. Germline lookup yields CDR1 SGHRS and CDR2 YFSETQ. V lost 2 bases, J lost 2 bases, and 11 bases lay in between.

This chain uses TRBV6-5 with TRBJ2-5; 11 nucleotides align to TRBD2. The V and J ends lost 2 bases and 1 base, in that order; junction bases with no gene match: 6. This CDR3 has 17 amino acids. Germline CDR1 and CDR2: MNHEY and SVGAGI. In nucleotides, the CDR3 is TGTGCCAGCAGTTACGGGCTAGCGGGAGGCCTCCAAGAGACCCAGTACTTC. Its protein is CASSYGLAGGLQETQYF.

This clonotype was seen ten or more times. The chain combines TRBV27 with TRBJ2-3; possible D gene TRBD1, 6 bases. CDR3 size: 14 residues. The germline gives CDR1 MNHEY, CDR2 SMNVEV (reference sequence). Trimming pared 3 bases from V and 4 bases from J, leaving 11 bases between. CDR3 sequence reads: CASSLPGAPDTQYF. In DNA, the CDR3 is TGTGCCAGCAGTTTGCCAGGGGCTCCAGATACGCAGTATTTT.

This clonotype came up many times. CDR3 region: CASSPADRAYGYTF. CDR3 nucleotides: TGTGCCAGCAGCCCCGCCGACAGGGCCTATGGCTACACCTTC. The chain combines TRBV7-2 with TRBJ1-2; 7 nucleotides agree with TRBD1. The V gene end was trimmed by 5 bases and the J gene end by 4 bases; junction bases not matched to a gene: 7. The CDR3 runs 14 residues. Germline-derived CDR1 and CDR2 are SGHTA and FQGNSA.

This clonotype appeared many times. The chain uses TRBV20-1 and TRBJ2-7, with D perhaps TRBD1 (7 bases). Trimming stripped 4 bases from V and 3 bases from J, with 13 bases between. Germline CDR1 is DFQATT and CDR2 is SNEGSKA (reference sequence). The CDR3 length is 13 residues. The CDR3 loop is CSAIRQGGYEQYF. The CDR3 DNA reads TGCAGTGCTATTAGACAGGGAGGCTACGAGCAGTACTTC.

At least ten counts were recorded for this clonotype. The chain combines TRBV5-6 with TRBJ2-2; D is uncertain. CDR1 is SGHDT, CDR2 YYEEEE, per germline. The V end lost 2 bases, the J end lost 3 bases, and 2 bases lay between the germline ends. The CDR3 contains 12 residues. CDR3 sequence reads: CASSFYTGELFF. The CDR3 DNA reads as TGTGCCAGCAGCTTCTACACCGGGGAGCTGTTTTTT.

There are many counts of this clonotype. The chain couples TRBV20-1 to TRBJ2-1, with 7 positions matching TRBD2. The CDR3 sequence is 15 residues long. Germline loops: CDR1 DFQATT, CDR2 SNEGSKA (reference sequence). The V and J ends lost 0 bases and 4 bases, in that order; junction bases with no gene match: 6. CDR3 loop: CSARDRRGGYNEQFF. The CDR3 DNA sequence: TGCAGTGCTAGAGATCGACGGGGAGGGTACAATGAGCAGTTCTTC.

This clonotype has ten or more counts. The chain has TRBV15 and TRBJ2-5; no firm D call. The CDR3 length is 15 residues. V lost 3 bases and J lost 0, with 11 bases in between. Germline V lookup: CDR1 LNHNV, CDR2 YYDKDF (reference sequence). CDR3 loop: CATSSGWNYQETQYF. As DNA, the CDR3 is TGTGCCACCAGCAGCGGGTGGAATTACCAAGAGACCCAGTACTTC.

At least ten counts were recorded for this clonotype. The chain uses TRBV6-1 and TRBJ2-3, with D perhaps matching TRBD1 or TRBD2 (5 bases each). The V end lost 1 base, the J end lost 4 bases, and 9 bases lay between the germline ends. This CDR3 is built from 14 residues. Per the germline V gene, CDR1 is MNHNS and CDR2 is SASEGT. CDR3 sequence: CASSEGQGPDTQYF. CDR3 bases: TGTGCCAGCAGTGAAGGGCAGGGACCAGATACGCAGTATTTT.

This clonotype was seen at least ten times. The V gene is TRBV2, the J gene TRBJ2-5; D uncertain. The CDR3 contains 15 residues. The V and J ends lost 3 bases and 6 bases respectively, with 17 bases between them. Germline CDR1 SNHLY, CDR2 FYNNEI. Here the CDR3 reads CASSEWAGSQKTQYF. In DNA form, the CDR3 reads TGTGCCAGCAGTGAGTGGGCCGGAAGTCAGAAGACCCAGTACTTC. Full variable domain (remainder filled in from reference TRBV2 and TRBJ2-5): EPEVTQTPSHQVTQMGQEVILRCVPISNHLYFYWYRQILGQKVEFLVSFYNNEISEKSEIFDDQFSVERPDGSNFTLKIRSTKLEDSAMYFCASSEWAGSQKTQYFGPGTRLLVL.

This clonotype was seen ten or more times. V and J are TRBV10-2 and TRBJ1-6, with TRBD1 as a possible D gene (5 bases). Germline-derived CDR1 and CDR2 are WSHSY and SAAADI. Trimming pared 5 bases from V and 3 bases from J, leaving 14 bases between. This CDR3 contains 16 residues. In DNA form, the CDR3 reads TGCGCCAGCAGTTATATACAAGGGGACTATAATTCACCCCTCCACTTT. Its translation is CASSYIQGDYNSPLHF.

This clonotype was seen a handful of times. The chain carries TRBV6-5 and TRBJ2-6; the D gene is possibly TRBD2 (5 bases). The CDR3 is made up of 18 amino acids. CDR1 and CDR2 from the germline V gene are MNHEY and SVGAGI. V lost 1 base and J lost 0, with 13 bases in between. CDR3 loop: CASSYLARGLSGANVLTF. As DNA, the CDR3 is TGTGCCAGCAGTTACTTGGCGCGAGGGCTCTCTGGGGCCAACGTCCTGACTTTC.

This rearrangement joins TRBV7-3 to TRBJ2-7, with D perhaps matching TRBD1 (6 bases). There are 15 residues in the CDR3. V lost 1 base and J lost 4, with 14 bases in between. Germline CDR1 SGHTA, CDR2 FQGTGA. CDR3 amino acids: CASSLSGGGRYEQYF. CDR3 in DNA: TGTGCCAGCAGCTTAAGCGGTGGGGGCAGGTACGAGCAGTACTTC.

This clonotype was counted many times. The gene calls are TRBV29-1 and TRBJ2-7; 8 nucleotides align to TRBD2. The germline V gene has CDR1 SQVTM and CDR2 ANQGSEA. CDR3 size: 13 residues. J lost 4 bases, V lost 3 bases, and 5 bases had no gene match. CDR3 sequence reads: CSVDGGGFYEQYF. Here the CDR3 DNA reads TGCAGCGTTGACGGGGGGGGTTTTTACGAGCAGTACTTC.